These T cell receptor beta chains were read from a single sample in a study of T-cell reconstitution after alpha-beta-depleted transplantation in children. MiXCR, run by TCRdb on the PCR reads, gives a single entry per CDR3 protein. The top ten clones hold roughly 0.84% of a sample with around 670,000 distinct CDR3 sequences, roughly 14% of them seen once. The sequences come from PBMCs, collected before TCRalphabeta/CD19-depleted stem cell transplant. The receptors were sampled from a girl under 10 years old with congenital amegakaryocytic thrombocytopenia, due to receive a stem cell transplant. The CDR3 runs from the conserved cysteine through the conserved F or W. D genes are given only for firm matches. A row's size may be missing; if present it is once, few, many or a size class.

CASRANADYYTGELFF | TGTGCCAGCAGAGCGAACGCGGACTACTACACCGGGGAGCTGTTTTTT | . | TRBJ2-2 | . | TRBV13
CASSFTGFRSYEQYF | TGTGCCAGCAGTTTCACGGGATTTAGGTCCTACGAGCAGTACTTC | . | TRBJ2-7 | . | TRBV25-1
CASSSTRTGRVSGELFF | TGTGCCAGCAGCTCGACTAGGACCGGAAGAGTATCAGGGGAGCTGTTTTTT | many | TRBJ2-2 | . | TRBV3-1
CSGEQAGVDEQFF | TGCAGCGGGGAACAAGCGGGTGTCGATGAGCAGTTCTTC | many | TRBJ2-1 | . | TRBV29-1
CASKEYYNEQFF | TGTGCCAGCAAGGAATACTACAATGAGCAGTTCTTC | many | TRBJ2-1 | . | TRBV2
CAISELGAYEQYF | TGTGCCATCAGTGAGCTAGGCGCCTACGAGCAGTACTTC | many | TRBJ2-7 | . | TRBV10-3
CASSHNVPGSSYNSPLHF | TGTGCCAGCAGCCACAATGTCCCAGGGAGCTCCTATAATTCACCCCTCCACTTT | . | TRBJ1-6 | . | TRBV7-6
CASSVEVFTNEQFF | TGTGCCAGCAGCGTAGAGGTATTCACGAATGAGCAGTTCTTC | many | TRBJ2-1 | . | TRBV9
CSVASGGDGGRFIEQYF | TGCAGCGTTGCTTCGGGGGGGGATGGGGGGCGATTCATTGAGCAGTACTTC | few | TRBJ2-7 | TRBD2 | TRBV29-1
CASSLVGDYGYTF | TGCGCCAGCAGCTTGGTTGGGGACTATGGCTACACCTTC | many | TRBJ1-2 | . | TRBV5-1
CASTRTNQETQYF | TGTGCCAGCACCCGGACAAACCAAGAGACCCAGTACTTC | . | TRBJ2-5 | . | TRBV3-1
CSARPVVVGEQYF | TGCAGTGCGCGCCCCGTCGTCGTGGGCGAGCAGTACTTC | . | TRBJ2-7 | . | TRBV20-1
CASSGTALPNYGYTF | TGTGCCAGCAGCGGGACAGCCTTACCTAACTATGGCTACACCTTC | . | TRBJ1-2 | TRBD1 | TRBV27
CASSGTSGSGTQETQYF | TGTGCCAGCAGCGGGACTAGCGGGAGTGGGACCCAAGAGACCCAGTACTTC | few | TRBJ2-5 | TRBD2 | TRBV7-9
CASSQSEGDYEQYF | TGCGCCAGCAGCCAATCCGAGGGGGACTACGAGCAGTACTTC | . | TRBJ2-7 | . | TRBV4-1
CSAGQTSGRTRQFF | TGCAGTGCTGGCCAGACTAGCGGGAGGACCAGGCAGTTCTTC | many | TRBJ2-1 | TRBD2 | TRBV20-1
CACSHFSGANVLTF | TGTGCCTGCAGCCACTTCTCTGGGGCCAACGTCCTGACTTTC | . | TRBJ2-6 | . | TRBV3-1
CAISEPRGSPDEQYF | TGTGCCATCAGTGAGCCAAGGGGGAGTCCCGACGAGCAGTACTTC | many | TRBJ2-7 | . | TRBV10-3
CASSLQLTADTQYF | TGCGCCAGCAGCCTTCAACTAACGGCAGATACGCAGTATTTT | . | TRBJ2-3 | . | TRBV5-1
CASSVGGGELFF | TGTGCCAGCAGCGTAGGTGGCGGGGAGCTGTTTTTT | many | TRBJ2-2 | . | TRBV9
CSVQEAGDRYYLPDTQYF | TGCAGTGTTCAGGAAGCGGGCGACCGATATTATTTGCCGGATACGCAGTATTTT | . | TRBJ2-3 | . | TRBV20-1
CASRGARFPFYEQYF | TGTGCCAGCAGAGGGGCTAGATTTCCCTTCTACGAGCAGTACTTC | many | TRBJ2-7 | . | TRBV12-3/TRBV12-4
CASSLGDRPRYYEQYF | TGCGCCAGCAGCTTGGGGGACAGGCCGAGATACTACGAGCAGTACTTC | many | TRBJ2-7 | TRBD1 | TRBV5-1
CASSLSGLDYGYTF | TGTGCCAGCAGCTTATCGGGTCTGGACTATGGCTACACCTTC | . | TRBJ1-2 | . | TRBV11-2
CASSLEQWGTGLRVYEQYF | TGTGCCAGCAGTCTGGAGCAGTGGGGAACGGGATTGCGAGTCTACGAGCAGTACTTC | few | TRBJ2-7 | . | TRBV12-3/TRBV12-4
CSGFSSGANVLTF | TGCAGCGGGTTCAGCTCTGGGGCCAACGTCCTGACTTTC | many | TRBJ2-6 | . | TRBV29-1
CSAEAGGETDTQYF | TGCAGCGCCGAAGCGGGAGGAGAGACAGATACGCAGTATTTT | . | TRBJ2-3 | TRBD2 | TRBV29-1
CASSLFRTGDNEQFF | TGTGCCAGCAGCTTATTCCGGACAGGGGACAATGAGCAGTTCTTC | many | TRBJ2-1 | TRBD1 | TRBV7-8
CSVLRGTGGNEQYF | TGCAGCGTTCTGAGGGGGACAGGGGGTAACGAGCAGTACTTC | . | TRBJ2-7 | TRBD1 | TRBV29-1
CSAATSGNVETQYF | TGCAGTGCTGCCACTAGCGGGAATGTGGAGACCCAGTACTTC | many | TRBJ2-5 | TRBD2 | TRBV20-1
CSGQDTGELFF | TGCAGCGGCCAGGACACCGGGGAGCTGTTTTTT | many | TRBJ2-2 | . | TRBV29-1
CSVEGEGGETQYF | TGCAGCGTGGAAGGAGAGGGAGGAGAGACCCAGTACTTC | . | TRBJ2-5 | . | TRBV29-1
CSAQGGQETQYF | TGCAGCGCCCAGGGGGGGCAAGAGACCCAGTACTTC | many | TRBJ2-5 | . | TRBV29-1
CSARVDTDTQYF | TGCAGTGCTAGAGTGGACACAGATACGCAGTATTTT | many | TRBJ2-3 | . | TRBV20-1
CASSPHYNYEQYF | TGTGCCAGCTCACCCCATTACAACTACGAGCAGTACTTC | . | TRBJ2-7 | . | TRBV18
CASSYEEDGYTF | TGTGCCAGCAGTTATGAAGAGGATGGCTACACCTTC | . | TRBJ1-2 | . | TRBV28
CASSTTVDQTSGTGETQYF | TGTGCCAGCAGCACAACTGTAGACCAGACTAGCGGGACGGGAGAGACCCAGTACTTC | . | TRBJ2-5 | TRBD2 | TRBV11-1
CASSQESSGRAIGEQFF | TGTGCCAGCAGCCAGGAATCTAGCGGGAGGGCCATAGGGGAGCAGTTCTTC | many | TRBJ2-1 | TRBD2 | TRBV3-1
CASSEVLMMNTEAFF | TGCGCCAGCAGTGAAGTCCTGATGATGAACACTGAAGCTTTCTTT | few | TRBJ1-1 | . | TRBV10-2
CASSLAPDQSYEQYF | TGTGCCAGCAGCTTAGCCCCGGACCAGAGCTACGAGCAGTACTTC | . | TRBJ2-7 | . | TRBV7-6
CASSRAGEGYYGYTF | TGTGCCAGCAGTAGAGCAGGAGAGGGGTACTATGGCTACACCTTC | . | TRBJ1-2 | . | TRBV12-3/TRBV12-4
CASSQLMATLGKENIQYF | TGCGCCAGCAGCCAGTTGATGGCTACCCTAGGGAAGGAAAACATTCAGTACTTC | . | TRBJ2-4 | . | TRBV4-1
CASSLGLGLAVHEQYF | TGCGCCAGCAGCTTGGGTCTGGGACTAGCGGTCCACGAGCAGTACTTC | many | TRBJ2-7 | TRBD2 | TRBV5-1
CASSLGRPVGQPQHF | TGTGCCAGCAGTTTAGGTCGGCCGGTGGGTCAGCCCCAGCATTTT | many | TRBJ1-5 | . | TRBV27
CASSLLFGRGWEDEQFF | TGTGCCAGCAGTTTACTCTTCGGCAGGGGATGGGAGGATGAGCAGTTCTTC | many | TRBJ2-1 | . | TRBV12-3/TRBV12-4
CASSLAGGRSTDTQYF | TGTGCCAGCAGCTTAGCGGGAGGCCGTAGCACAGATACGCAGTATTTT | many | TRBJ2-3 | . | TRBV7-9
CSAFGLQGTYGYTF | TGCAGTGCTTTTGGGCTACAGGGGACCTATGGCTACACCTTC | . | TRBJ1-2 | TRBD1 | TRBV20-1
CASSLEWTDKETQYF | TGTGCCAGCAGTTTAGAGTGGACAGACAAAGAGACCCAGTACTTC | many | TRBJ2-5 | . | TRBV12-3/TRBV12-4
CASGQLRKAPNEQFF | TGTGCCAGCGGCCAGCTCCGGAAAGCTCCCAATGAGCAGTTCTTC | many | TRBJ2-1 | . | TRBV27
CSARWGDISLDTQYF | TGCAGTGCTAGATGGGGGGACATCAGTCTAGATACGCAGTATTTT | . | TRBJ2-3 | . | TRBV20-1
CASSLGTLGLADNEQFF | TGTGCCAGCAGCTTGGGAACTCTCGGGCTAGCGGACAATGAGCAGTTCTTC | few | TRBJ2-1 | TRBD2 | TRBV5-5
CASSPLGTDTQYF | TGTGCCAGCAGTCCCCTGGGCACAGATACGCAGTATTTT | many | TRBJ2-3 | . | TRBV6-1